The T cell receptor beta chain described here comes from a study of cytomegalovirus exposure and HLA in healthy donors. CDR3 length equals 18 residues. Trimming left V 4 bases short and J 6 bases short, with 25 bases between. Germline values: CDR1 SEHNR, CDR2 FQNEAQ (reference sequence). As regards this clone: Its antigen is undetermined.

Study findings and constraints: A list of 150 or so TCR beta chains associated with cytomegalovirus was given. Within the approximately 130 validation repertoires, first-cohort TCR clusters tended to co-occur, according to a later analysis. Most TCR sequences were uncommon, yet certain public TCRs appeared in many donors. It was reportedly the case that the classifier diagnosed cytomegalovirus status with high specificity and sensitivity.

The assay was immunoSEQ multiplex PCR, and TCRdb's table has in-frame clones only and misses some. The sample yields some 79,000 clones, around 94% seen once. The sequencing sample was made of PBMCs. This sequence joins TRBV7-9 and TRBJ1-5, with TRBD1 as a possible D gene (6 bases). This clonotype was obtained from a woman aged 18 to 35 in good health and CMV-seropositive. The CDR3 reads CASSSIYQGFSIGQPQHF. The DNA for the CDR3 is TGTGCCAGCAGCTCAATTTATCAGGGGTTTAGCATCGGTCAGCCCCAGCATTTT.